This TCR beta chain originates from a study of T cell responses to AZD1222 COVID-19 vaccine. On this clone: What it recognizes is unknown.

Study conclusions and caveats: Reportedly, close to half of spike-specific TCRs are directed against unmutated variant regions. All repertoire sampling was performed exclusively after the peak T cell response.

Assay used: immunoSEQ multiplex PCR; TCRdb lists only in-frame clones, some missing. This sample yields over 80,000 clones, of which approximately 89% are seen a single time; just over 8% belongs to the top ten. This CDR3 region has 13 residues. V dropped 2 bases and J dropped 7; count of bases not matched to a gene: 1. The sample was peripheral blood, taken 28 days after the second AZD1222 dose. The receptor comes from an adult who received the AZD1222 COVID-19 vaccine. This chain joins TRBV12-3 or TRBV12-4 and TRBJ2-1, with 8 positions matching TRBD2. The CDR3 DNA reads as TGTGCCAGCAGTTTAAGCGGGAGAAATGAGCAGTTCTTC. Residues: CASSLSGRNEQFF.